A single sample gave rise to the 27 T cell receptor beta chains below, sequenced in a study of T cell repertoires in cytomegalovirus infection. TCRdb re-called the reads through MiXCR, storing one row per CDR3 protein. In the table there are roughly 990,000 distinct CDR3 sequences, around a third of which are singletons. For these receptors, no antigen is known. The specimen was cultured CD8+ T cells from PBMCs, collected from culture after CMV antigen stimulation. These receptors came from a human donor in good health (CMV status not recorded). Some clones in this sample may be carry-over from other donors' samples.

Remarks on this clonotype: This may come from a read error, since a much larger clone is one base off. This chain connects TRBV7-9 to TRBJ2-1; D is unclear. V was clipped by 1 base and J by 5 bases, with 18 bases between them. CDR3 size: 17 residues. Per the germline V gene, CDR1 is SEHNR and CDR2 is FQNEAQ (reference sequence). In DNA form, the CDR3 reads TGTGCCAGCAGCTTAGGCCCGGGCAGGACCAAAAACAATGAGCAGTTCTTC. Translating gives CASSLGPGRTKNNEQFF.

The chain carries TRBV15 and TRBJ2-5, with 8 bases identical to TRBD1. The CDR3 loop spans 14 amino acids. Germline loops: CDR1 LNHNV, CDR2 YYDKDF (reference sequence). Germline trimming cut 4 bases from V and 5 bases from J; bases unmatched to any gene: 6. The CDR3 nucleotides are TGTGCCACCAGCAAGGCAGGGGGCGGCGAGACCCAGTACTTC. The encoded protein is CATSKAGGGETQYF. The full variable domain, rest sourced from reference TRBV15 and TRBJ2-5, is DAMVIQNPRYQVTQFGKPVTLSCSQTLNHNVMYWYQQKSSQAPKLLFHYYDKDFNNEADTPDNFQSRRPNTSFCFLDIRSPGLGDTAMYLCATSKAGGGETQYFGPGTRLLVL.

This clonotype has a count of ten or more. The V and J genes are TRBV7-2 and TRBJ2-1; 12 bases line up with TRBD2. With V trimmed by 6 bases and J by 4 bases, 7 bases remained unmatched. Germline assignment: CDR1 SGHTA and CDR2 FQGNSA. The CDR3 is made up of 16 amino acids. CDR3 protein: CASSSGLAGTYNEQFF. For the CDR3, the DNA is TGTGCCAGCAGTTCAGGACTAGCGGGGACTTACAATGAGCAGTTCTTC.

The chain recombines TRBV20-1 with TRBJ2-7, with TRBD1 matching 8 bases. Germline V gives CDR1 DFQATT, CDR2 SNEGSKA (reference sequence). V gave up 6 bases and J gave up 2 bases; unmatched junction bases: 9. The CDR3 is 14 residues long. For the CDR3, the DNA is TGCAGTGCCTTGGACAGGGTGATCCCCTACGAGCAGTACGTC. Translation gives CSALDRVIPYEQYV.

This chain links TRBV7-9 with TRBJ2-7; D ambiguous. Germline CDR1 and CDR2: SEHNR and FQNEAQ (reference sequence). Trimming took off 5 bases at V and 0 bases at J, with 11 bases between the two ends. This CDR3 region has 14 residues. Written as DNA, the CDR3 is TGTGCCAGCAGCGGAGAGGAGAGCTCCTACGAGCAGTACTTC. Protein sequence: CASSGEESSYEQYF.

This clonotype turned up a few times. V and J are TRBV24-1 and TRBJ2-1; 8 bases fit TRBD1. Germline V CDR1 and CDR2: KGHDR, SFDVKD. V shed 3 bases, J shed 9 bases, and the junction held 3 bases outside the gene matches. The CDR3 has 13 residues. The CDR3 spells CATSDQGAVEQFF. The CDR3, as DNA: TGTGCCACCAGTGATCAGGGGGCCGTTGAGCAGTTCTTC.

This clonotype appeared once. V and J are TRBV28 and TRBJ1-2; D is unresolved. With 1 base removed from V and 7 bases from J, the gap between germline ends came to 10 bases. The CDR3 totals 13 residues. Per the germline V gene, CDR1 is MDHEN and CDR2 is SYDVKM. The CDR3 nucleotides are TGTGCCAGCAGTTTATATAGCCAGGTTGGCTACACCTTC. Translating it yields CASSLYSQVGYTF.

The chain combines TRBV6-1 with TRBJ1-5, with D maybe TRBD1 (5 bases). The CDR3 spans 19 residues. Germline CDR1 is MNHNS and CDR2 is SASEGT. V lost 2 bases and J 0 bases, leaving 20 bases between the germline ends. This CDR3 reads CASSEWYFSGDRSNQPQHF. Written as DNA, the CDR3 is TGTGCCAGCAGTGAATGGTATTTTTCGGGGGACCGTAGCAATCAGCCCCAGCATTTT.

This clonotype was found once. The V and J genes are TRBV12-3 or TRBV12-4 and TRBJ1-2, with D tentatively TRBD1 (6 bases). V gave up 2 bases and J gave up 5 bases, with 12 bases separating them. The length of the CDR3 is 14 residues. CDR3 sequence: CASSLMGAQYGYTF. The CDR3 DNA sequence: TGTGCCAGCAGTTTAATGGGGGCGCAGTATGGCTACACCTTC.

V gene TRBV7-6 combines with J gene TRBJ2-7; D gene uncertain. Germline CDR1 is SGHVS and CDR2 is FNYEAQ. This CDR3 is 13 amino acids long. V was shortened by 5 bases and J by 2 bases, with 10 bases between the two germline ends. In DNA form, the CDR3 reads TGTGCCAGCAGCCCAAAGGCTCCCTACGAGCAGTACGTC. Its translation: CASSPKAPYEQYV.

The CDR3 region is CASSIDLAGELKYF. Here the CDR3 DNA reads TGTGCCAGTAGTATAGACCTAGCGGGGGAGTTAAAGTATTTT. The chain is built from TRBV19 and TRBJ2-3; 10 bases are shared with TRBD2. This CDR3 has 14 residues. With 0 bases clipped from V and 13 bases from J, the junction kept 7 bases outside the gene matches. Germline V gene sequence: CDR1 LNHDA, CDR2 SQIVND (reference sequence).

This clonotype is a singleton in its sample. This sequence may be a read error, since a much larger clone differs from it by one base. The genes are TRBV7-4 and TRBJ2-1, with a possible D match to TRBD1 (6 bases). The CDR3 is 15 residues long. From germline, CDR1 is SGHVT and CDR2 SQSDAQ. V was trimmed by 4 bases and J by 6 bases, leaving 16 bases between them. In nucleotides, the CDR3 is TGTGCCAGCAGCTGGGACAAGGCCCGGACCAATGAGCAGTTCTTC. It translates to CASSWDKARTNEQFF.

The V call is TRBV6-1, the J call TRBJ1-1; D is ambiguous. The CDR3 has 13 amino acids. Trimming shortened V by 7 bases and J by 7 bases, and 16 bases separated the two germline ends. Germline values: CDR1 MNHNS, CDR2 SASEGT. CDR3 nucleotide sequence: TGTGCCAGCACCCTAAGGACGGGGTTTGAAGCTTTCTTT. Translating gives CASTLRTGFEAFF.

This clonotype was observed many times. The V call is TRBV7-8, the J call TRBJ2-5; 12 nucleotides align to TRBD2. After removal of 5 bases from V and 2 bases from J, the junction contained 6 bases not matched to a gene. CDR1 and CDR2 (germline): SGHVS, FQNEAQ. This CDR3 has 16 residues. CDR3 sequence: CASSPWTSGVQETQYF. As DNA, the CDR3 is TGTGCCAGCAGCCCATGGACTAGCGGGGTTCAAGAGACCCAGTACTTC.

The CDR3 reads CASRGQGSREKLFF. For the CDR3, the DNA is TGTGCCAGCAGGGGACAGGGCTCGAGGGAAAAACTGTTTTTT. The chain links TRBV6-6 to TRBJ1-4, with 9 bases matching TRBD1. Germline V gene data show CDR1 as MNHNY and CDR2 as SVGAGI (reference sequence). Trimming at V came to 6 bases and at J to 8 bases, leaving 7 bases not matched to a gene. This CDR3 region has 14 residues.

A few counts support this clonotype. V is TRBV29-1 and J is TRBJ2-1, with TRBD1 as a possible D gene (5 bases). The CDR3 has 13 amino acids. V lost 3 bases and J 2 bases, leaving 8 bases between the germline ends. Per the germline V gene, CDR1 is SQVTM and CDR2 is ANQGSEA. The CDR3 spells CSVETVTYNEQFF. The CDR3 DNA reads as TGCAGCGTTGAGACAGTTACCTACAATGAGCAGTTCTTC.

The chain combines TRBV7-8 with TRBJ1-1, with 11 bases fitting TRBD1. The CDR3 runs to 17 residues. Germline assignment: CDR1 SGHVS and CDR2 FQNEAQ. Unmatched junction bases numbered 9, after V lost 3 bases and J lost 3 bases. The DNA for the CDR3 is TGTGCCAGCAGCTTGGCACGGACAGGGGGCGCTTACACTGAAGCTTTCTTT. It codes for CASSLARTGGAYTEAFF.

V usage is TRBV12-5 and J usage is TRBJ1-1, with D maybe TRBD1 (5 bases). V shed 7 bases and J shed 2 bases, with 20 bases lying between them. Germline loops: CDR1 LGHNT, CDR2 FRNRAP. The CDR3 spans 16 residues. The CDR3 DNA reads TGTGCTAGTGATTCAGACCGGCCATGGGGCAACACTGAAGCTTTCTTT. Encoded protein: CASDSDRPWGNTEAFF.

The genes are TRBV5-1 and TRBJ1-2; no clear D. The CDR3 sequence is 12 residues long. Germline CDR1 and CDR2: SGHRS and YFSETQ. The V end was cut by 7 bases, the J end by 7 bases, with 14 bases between. The CDR3 is CASAENEAGYTF. CDR3 DNA: TGCGCCAGCGCCGAAAACGAGGCTGGCTACACCTTC.

This clonotype showed up just a few times. CDR3 protein: CASSDSWTSYGYTF. The CDR3 DNA reads as TGTGCCAGCAGTGACTCGTGGACAAGTTATGGCTACACCTTC. The rearrangement uses TRBV6-4 and TRBJ1-2, with a possible D match to TRBD1 (5 bases). The germline V gene has CDR1 MRHNA and CDR2 SNTAGT. V was cut by 0 bases and J by 5 bases, with 10 bases left in between. The CDR3 contains 14 residues.

The chain recombines TRBV12-3 or TRBV12-4 with TRBJ1-1; a weak D match, TRBD1 (5 bases). Trimming pared 5 bases from V and 0 bases from J, leaving 19 bases between. The CDR3 extends over 17 amino acids. The CDR3 region has the DNA TGTGCCAGCAGTATTCCCTACAACGGGGCTCTGAACACTGAAGCTTTCTTT. It encodes CASSIPYNGALNTEAFF.

The V gene is TRBV12-3 or TRBV12-4, the J gene TRBJ1-5, with 11 nucleotides matching TRBD1. The CDR3 contains 17 residues. V dropped 4 bases and J dropped 0; count of bases not matched to a gene: 5. The CDR3 loop reads CASSYGQGAHSNQPQHF. The CDR3 DNA sequence: TGTGCCAGCAGTTACGGACAGGGGGCCCATAGCAATCAGCCCCAGCATTTT.

The J gene is TRBJ2-7, the V gene TRBV23-1, with 8 positions matching TRBD1. TRBV23-1 is known as an ORF, though its function is uncertain. After removal of 1 base from V and 2 bases from J, the junction contained 10 bases not matched to a gene. This CDR3 contains 17 residues. The CDR3 bases are TGCGCCAGCAGTCAATTTTGTTGGGGACAGGAACCCTACGAGCAGTACGTC. Its protein product is CASSQFCWGQEPYEQYV.

In this sample, this clonotype turned up a few times. The chain is built from TRBV6-1 and TRBJ2-3, with 12 bases aligning to TRBD2. V shed 5 bases, J shed 0 bases, and the junction held 9 bases outside the gene matches. Germline values: CDR1 MNHNS, CDR2 SASEGT. This CDR3 spans 18 amino acids. The CDR3 sequence is CASSFGTSGHPSTDTQYF. CDR3 sequence (DNA): TGTGCCAGCAGTTTCGGGACTAGCGGGCACCCTAGCACAGATACGCAGTATTTT.

Note on this clonotype: An end of the junction does not agree with germline; a read error may underlie this. The gene calls are TRBV7-6 and TRBJ2-2, with D perhaps TRBD2 (6 bases). Germline V CDR1 and CDR2: SGHVS, FNYEAQ. The CDR3 has 13 residues. CDR3 protein: CASSFGGSGELFF. The CDR3 nucleotides read TGTGCTAGCAGCTTCGGGGGTTCCGGGGAGCTGTTTTTT.

V and J are TRBV29-1 and TRBJ1-2; the D gene is possibly TRBD1 (5 bases). Germline CDR1 is SQVTM and CDR2 is ANQGSEA. The V gene lost 3 bases and the J gene lost 7 bases, with 15 bases spanning the gap. The CDR3 covers 13 residues. In DNA form, the CDR3 reads TGCAGCGTTGATAGGGGAATCAGGGCTGGCTACACCTTC. It codes for CSVDRGIRAGYTF.

There are a few counts of this clonotype. The chain recombines TRBV2 with TRBJ1-5, with 10 bases identical to TRBD1. V gave up 6 bases and J gave up 6 bases; unmatched junction bases: 8. This CDR3 is built from 15 residues. CDR1 is SNHLY, CDR2 FYNNEI, per germline. This CDR3 reads CASRVDRGIGQPQHF. CDR3 nucleotide sequence: TGTGCCAGCAGGGTGGACAGGGGGATTGGTCAGCCCCAGCATTTT.